This TCR beta chain was documented in a study of regulatory T cells in long-lasting Graves disease. Findings and limits, study-wide: With approximately 2,800 shared public clonotypes, persistent patients exceeded new patients, who shared about a thousand.

This clonotype was detected ten times or more. Its antigen is as yet unknown. Specified time point: newly diagnosed GD, antithyroid drugs for less than 3 months. The authors made the TCR library using RNA they extracted from PBMCs. CDR3 length equals 15 residues. The germline V and J ends were trimmed by 2 bases and 2 bases, with 11 bases remaining between them. The germline gives CDR1 ENHRY, CDR2 SYGVKD. CDR3 regions were amplified by Arm-PCR using iRepertoire HTBI primers to build TCR beta libraries. Each CDR3 protein is one row after TCRdb ran MiXCR on the multiplex PCR reads. The sample holds about 220,000 distinct CDR3 sequences, around 20% seen once.

The chain carries TRBV10-3 and TRBJ2-3; the D is unclear. This specimen consisted of peripheral blood mononuclear cells (PBMCs), obtained at new diagnosis, from a patient treated with antithyroid drugs. This receptor was taken from a female donor with Graves disease. In DNA form, the CDR3 reads TGTGCCATCAGTGAGGTGTTAGCAGCCACAGATACGCAGTATTTT. The encoded protein is CAISEVLAATDTQYF.